A selection of T cell receptor beta chains follows, all from one sample in a study of shared clonotypes between healthy human individuals. The data were produced by immunoSEQ multiplex PCR, yet TCRdb's version contains in-frame clones alone and is incomplete. The sample records approximately 340,000 clones, under 80% being singletons. Specimen: memory CD4+ T cells sorted from blood. All receptors derive from a man in his thirties or forties in good health. Both conserved end residues are part of each CDR3. D genes are given only for firm matches. Only some rows state a clone size, as once, few, many or a class for expanded clones.

TRBJ2-3,TRBV2,NA,NA,CASSPPTGPDTQYF,TGTGCCAGCAGTCCTCCGACAGGTCCAGATACGCAGTATTTT
TRBJ2-7,TRBV2,NA,once,CASSRTAAIEQYF,TGTGCCAGCAGCCGGACGGCTGCCATCGAGCAGTACTTC
TRBJ2-5,TRBV7-9,NA,once,CASSQPAALKYQETQYF,TGTGCCAGCAGCCAACCGGCGGCGCTAAAGTACCAAGAGACCCAGTACTTC
TRBJ2-1,TRBV28,NA,NA,CAAQSSYNEQFF,TGTGCCGCCCAAAGCTCCTACAATGAGCAGTTCTTC
TRBJ2-5,TRBV6-1,NA,few,CASSEGWVETQYF,TGTGCCAGCAGTGAAGGATGGGTAGAGACCCAGTACTTC
TRBJ2-1,TRBV5-1,TRBD1,NA,CASSLQGVSYNEQFF,TGCGCCAGCAGCTTACAGGGGGTGTCCTACAATGAGCAGTTCTTC
TRBJ2-4,TRBV7-2,NA,NA,CASSLSGDYKNIQYF,TGTGCCAGCAGCTTATCCGGGGATTACAAAAACATTCAGTACTTC
TRBJ2-5,TRBV7-2,NA,NA,CASSLEPQVETQYF,TGTGCCAGCAGCTTAGAACCCCAGGTTGAGACCCAGTACTTC
TRBJ2-4,TRBV7-2,NA,once,CASSPAGAKNIQYF,TGTGCCAGCAGCCCCGCCGGGGCCAAAAACATTCAGTACTTC
TRBJ2-3,TRBV5-4,NA,NA,CASSLAGGASDTQYF,TGTGCCAGCAGCTTAGCTGGGGGCGCCTCAGATACGCAGTATTTT
TRBJ2-5,TRBV10-2,TRBD2,NA,CASSEKRGTRVQETQYF,TGCGCCAGCAGTGAGAAGCGGGGGACCAGGGTTCAAGAGACCCAGTACTTC
TRBJ1-1,TRBV14,NA,NA,CASSQDLGRWNTEAFF,TGTGCCAGCAGCCAAGATCTGGGGAGATGGAACACTGAAGCTTTCTTT
TRBJ2-3,TRBV6-5,NA,NA,CASSTKDTQYF,TGTGCCAGCAGCACCAAGGATACGCAGTATTTT
TRBJ2-3,TRBV11-2,TRBD1,NA,CASSLGTGLITDTQYF,TGTGCCAGCAGCTTGGGGACAGGACTTATCACAGATACGCAGTATTTT
TRBJ2-2,TRBV7-6,TRBD2,NA,CASSFTSGRNKRGELFF,TGTGCCAGCAGCTTCACTAGCGGGAGAAACAAAAGGGGGGAGCTGTTTTTT
TRBJ2-4,TRBV29-1,TRBD1,NA,CSVRTHRGQGNIQYF,TGCAGCGTCCGCACCCACAGGGGTCAAGGGAACATTCAGTACTTC
TRBJ2-7,TRBV4-2,TRBD1,NA,CASSREGQGASYEQYF,TGTGCCAGCAGCCGAGAGGGGCAGGGGGCCTCCTACGAGCAGTACTTC
TRBJ1-5,TRBV5-8,NA,NA,CASSLGATGYQPQHF,TGTGCCAGCAGCTTGGGGGCTACAGGGTATCAGCCCCAGCATTTT
TRBJ2-5,TRBV2,NA,NA,CASSAGLRAETQYF,TGTGCCAGCAGTGCAGGGTTGCGCGCAGAGACCCAGTACTTC
TRBJ2-7,TRBV5-4,NA,NA,CASSSVDRVYEQYF,TGTGCCAGCAGCTCGGTAGACAGAGTCTACGAGCAGTACTTC
TRBJ2-6,TRBV5-1,NA,NA,CASSLMGPQVGANVLTF,TGCGCCAGCAGCCTGATGGGACCGCAAGTTGGGGCCAACGTCCTGACTTTC
TRBJ1-6,TRBV11-2,TRBD1,NA,CASSSPGTESPLHF,TGTGCCAGCAGCTCCCCTGGGACAGAATCACCCCTCCACTTT
TRBJ1-5,TRBV30,NA,few,CAWSVQFQPQHF,TGTGCCTGGAGTGTACAATTTCAGCCCCAGCATTTT
TRBJ1-4,TRBV4-1,NA,NA,CASSQVQAGYEEKLFF,TGCGCCAGCAGCCAAGTACAGGCAGGGTACGAGGAAAAACTGTTTTTT
TRBJ1-1,TRBV27,TRBD1,NA,CASSPLRRGLLFFIGAFF,TGTGCCAGCAGTCCGCTTCGAAGGGGGCTCCTCTTTTTTATTGGGGCTTTCTTT
TRBJ2-1,TRBV2,TRBD2,NA,CASRVRPGLDENEQFF,TGTGCCAGCAGAGTGAGGCCGGGACTAGACGAAAATGAGCAGTTCTTC
TRBJ2-3,TRBV25-1,NA,few,CASSDLADTQYF,TGTGCCAGCAGTGATTTGGCAGATACGCAGTATTTT
TRBJ2-3,TRBV10-3,TRBD1,NA,CAISEVGQGADTQYF,TGTGCCATCAGTGAGGTGGGACAGGGGGCGGATACGCAGTATTTT
TRBJ1-5,TRBV7-9,NA,NA,CASSFLSGQPQHF,TGTGCCAGCAGCTTCCTTTCAGGACAGCCCCAGCATTTT
TRBJ1-2,TRBV18,NA,NA,CASSGRVRDGYTF,TGTGCCAGCTCAGGGAGGGTCCGTGATGGCTACACCTTC
TRBJ2-7,TRBV10-2,NA,NA,CASSWDKDTYEQYF,TGCGCCAGCAGTTGGGACAAGGACACCTACGAGCAGTACTTC
TRBJ1-1,TRBV14,NA,NA,CASSSGSHTEAFF,TGTGCCAGCAGCTCAGGGTCTCACACTGAAGCTTTCTTT
TRBJ2-1,TRBV6-4,TRBD2,NA,CASSDSPLAGAKYNEQFF,TGTGCCAGCAGTGACTCGCCCCTAGCGGGAGCTAAATACAATGAGCAGTTCTTC
TRBJ2-5,TRBV6-1,TRBD2,NA,CASGLAGKETQYF,TGTGCCAGCGGACTAGCGGGAAAGGAGACCCAGTACTTC
TRBJ2-7,TRBV7-2,NA,once,CASSLEGGPASSYEQYF,TGTGCCAGCAGCTTAGAGGGGGGCCCGGCCTCATCCTACGAGCAGTACTTC
TRBJ2-5,TRBV18,NA,NA,CASSPSGMEAQYF,TGTGCCAGCTCACCATCAGGGATGGAGGCCCAGTACTTC
TRBJ2-1,TRBV5-4,NA,NA,CASSLVGYNEQFF,TGTGCCAGCAGCTTGGTTGGCTACAATGAGCAGTTCTTC
TRBJ2-7,TRBV19,NA,NA,CASSGRAGYEQYF,TGTGCCAGTAGTGGGCGGGCTGGGTACGAGCAGTACTTC
TRBJ1-1,TRBV12-5,NA,NA,CASGVGGMNTEAFF,TGTGCTAGTGGAGTAGGGGGGATGAACACTGAAGCTTTCTTT
TRBJ2-6,TRBV19,NA,NA,CASSSPGSGANVLTF,TGTGCCAGTAGTTCCCCCGGGTCTGGGGCCAACGTCCTGACTTTC
TRBJ2-3,TRBV6-6,NA,few,CASGETGAEGDTQYF,TGTGCCAGCGGTGAGACGGGAGCGGAGGGAGATACGCAGTATTTT
TRBJ2-2,TRBV5-1,TRBD2,NA,CASTLRLAHTGELFF,TGCGCCAGCACCCTGAGACTAGCGCACACCGGGGAGCTGTTTTTT
TRBJ1-1,TRBV2,NA,NA,CASRPIPTDEAFF,TGTGCCAGCAGACCGATACCGACAGATGAAGCTTTCTTT
TRBJ2-1,TRBV19,TRBD1,NA,CASSNTGTGFNEQFF,TGTGCCAGTAGTAACACCGGGACAGGGTTCAATGAGCAGTTCTTC
TRBJ2-6,TRBV2,NA,NA,CASKWLAGANVLTF,TGTGCCAGCAAATGGCTAGCTGGGGCCAACGTCCTGACTTTC
TRBJ1-3,TRBV7-8,NA,NA,CASSLNRVSSGNTIYF,TGTGCCAGCAGCTTGAATCGGGTCAGCTCTGGAAACACCATATATTTT
TRBJ2-1,TRBV11-2,TRBD2,once,CASSLAGTSRYNEQFF,TGTGCCAGCAGCTTAGCAGGGACTAGCAGATACAATGAGCAGTTCTTC
TRBJ2-2,TRBV6-6,NA,NA,CASSYVTGELFF,TGTGCCAGCAGTTATGTCACCGGGGAGCTGTTTTTT
TRBJ2-1,TRBV7-4,NA,NA,CASSCLGGDSYNEQFF,TGTGCCAGCAGCTGCTTGGGCGGGGACTCCTACAATGAGCAGTTCTTC
TRBJ1-1,TRBV2,TRBD1,NA,CASSQGAPMNTEAFF,TGTGCCAGCAGTCAGGGGGCACCTATGAACACTGAAGCTTTCTTT
TRBJ2-5,TRBV10-2,TRBD1,many,CASGWGQQETQYF,TGCGCCAGCGGCTGGGGACAGCAAGAGACCCAGTACTTC
TRBJ2-5,TRBV5-5,NA,NA,CASSLEFQETQYF,TGTGCCAGCAGCTTGGAATTTCAGGAGACCCAGTACTTC
TRBJ2-7,TRBV9,TRBD1,NA,CASSFTPGQGAEQYF,TGTGCCAGCAGCTTCACTCCGGGACAGGGAGCCGAGCAGTACTTC
TRBJ2-5,TRBV27,NA,NA,CASSRDKGRETQYF,TGTGCCAGCAGTCGCGATAAGGGGCGGGAGACCCAGTACTTC